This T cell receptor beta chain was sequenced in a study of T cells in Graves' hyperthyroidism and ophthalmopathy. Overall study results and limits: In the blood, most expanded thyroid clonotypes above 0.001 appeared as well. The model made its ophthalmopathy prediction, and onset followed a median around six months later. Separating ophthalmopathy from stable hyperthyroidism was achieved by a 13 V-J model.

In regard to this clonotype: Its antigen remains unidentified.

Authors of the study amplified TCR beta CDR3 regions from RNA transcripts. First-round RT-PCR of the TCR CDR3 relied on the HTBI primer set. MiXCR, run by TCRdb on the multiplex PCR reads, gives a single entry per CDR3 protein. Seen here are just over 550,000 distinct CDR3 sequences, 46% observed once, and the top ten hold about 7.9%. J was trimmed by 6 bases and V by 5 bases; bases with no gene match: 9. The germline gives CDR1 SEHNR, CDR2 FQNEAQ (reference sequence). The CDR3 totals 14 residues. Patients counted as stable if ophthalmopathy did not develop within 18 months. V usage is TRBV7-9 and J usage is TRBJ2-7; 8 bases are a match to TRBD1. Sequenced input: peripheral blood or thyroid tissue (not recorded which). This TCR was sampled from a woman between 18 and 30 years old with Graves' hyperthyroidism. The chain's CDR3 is CASSRDRTLAEQYF. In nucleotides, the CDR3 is TGTGCCAGCAGCAGGGACAGGACTCTCGCCGAGCAGTACTTC.